What follows describes a single TCR beta chain. The antigen remains undetermined. This sample is part of a study of cytomegalovirus exposure and HLA in healthy donors. Study information: Both the 120 or so validation repertoires and the roughly 700 first-cohort repertoires used the same platform, as reported by a later analysis. Study observations and caveats: Associated with cytomegalovirus, according to the listing, were 170 or so TCR beta chains.

Method: immunoSEQ multiplex PCR; TCRdb's copy keeps in-frame clones and lacks some. The sample records 100,000 to 150,000 clones, under 90% being singletons. Sequenced sample: PBMCs. This clonotype was sampled from a woman aged 18-29 years in good health and CMV-seronegative.

Written as DNA, the CDR3 is TGTGCCAGCATGGCTTGGGGGCGAGGCAATCAGCCCCAGCATTTT. It specifies CASMAWGRGNQPQHF. V gene TRBV6-5 combines with J gene TRBJ1-5, with a tentative D call TRBD1 (6 bases). V lost 7 bases and J 2 bases, leaving 15 bases between the germline ends. Per the germline V gene, CDR1 is MNHEY and CDR2 is SVGAGI. The CDR3 extends over 15 amino acids.